This T cell receptor beta chain was captured by sequencing in a study of shared clonotypes between healthy human individuals. Whole-study results and caveats: The expectation was that sequencing depth would affect clonotype sharing among donors. The diversity represented, both genetic and in exposure history, was limited by few donors. When naive CD4 clonotypes were compared across several donors, about 5% were shared.

Per the original data handling: In the immunoSEQ data, sequences were junction-only and lacked quality scores, so filtering differed. Assay used: immunoSEQ multiplex PCR; TCRdb lists only in-frame clones, some missing. V and J calls and clone size follow that table, whereas D and trimming were derived from the DNA. This sample yields 1,500,000 or so clones, of which roughly 96% are seen a single time; over 1% belongs to the top ten. Between the trimmed V and J ends, which lost 2 bases and 0 bases, there was a span of 5 bases. CDR1 MNHNY and CDR2 SVGAGI come from the germline V gene (reference sequence). The CDR3 length is 14 residues. With respect to this clone: Its antigen is undetermined.

The sample comprised naive CD4+ T cells sorted from blood. The subset here: CD45RA+ positively selected. The sequence came from a man younger than 40 in good health. The chain employs TRBV6-6 and TRBJ1-3; D call uncertain. CDR3 nucleotides: TGTGCCAGCAGTTACACGACCTCTGGAAACACCATATATTTT. This gives the protein CASSYTTSGNTIYF.